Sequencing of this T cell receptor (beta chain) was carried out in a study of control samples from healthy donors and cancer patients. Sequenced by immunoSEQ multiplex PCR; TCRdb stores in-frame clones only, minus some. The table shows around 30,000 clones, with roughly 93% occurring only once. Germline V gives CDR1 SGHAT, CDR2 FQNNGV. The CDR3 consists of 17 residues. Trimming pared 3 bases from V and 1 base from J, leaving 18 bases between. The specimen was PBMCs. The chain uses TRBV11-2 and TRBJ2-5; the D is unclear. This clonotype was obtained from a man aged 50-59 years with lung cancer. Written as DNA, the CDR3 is TGTGCCAGCAGCTTGTTCTGGGCCCGGAAATCCCAAGAGACCCAGTACTTC. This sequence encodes CASSLFWARKSQETQYF.